These 22 T cell receptor beta chains share one sample of origin, sequenced in a study of cytomegalovirus exposure and HLA in healthy donors. The PCR had 60 Vbeta and 13 Jbeta primers. The assay was immunoSEQ multiplex PCR, and TCRdb's table has in-frame clones only and misses some. The profile shows about 150,000 clones, roughly 77% of them singletons. Sequenced sample: PBMCs. These receptors were taken from a man aged 25-45 years in good health.

Only a few counts were recorded for this clone. The CDR3 loop reads CASSLGTSETQYF. The CDR3 bases are TGTGCCAGCAGCTTAGGGACATCGGAGACCCAGTACTTC. V is TRBV11-2 and J is TRBJ2-5; maybe TRBD1 (5 bases). This CDR3 contains 13 residues. V lost 1 base and J lost 5, with 8 bases in between. CDR1 SGHAT and CDR2 FQNNGV come from the germline V gene.

This rearrangement joins TRBV5-8 to TRBJ2-5; 10 bases match TRBD2. J lost 2 bases, V lost 4 bases, and 5 bases had no gene match. CDR3 length: 15 residues. Germline values: CDR1 SGHTS, CDR2 YDEGEE. The CDR3 nucleotides read TGTGCCAGCAGCCCGGGACTAGCGCAACAAGAGACCCAGTACTTC. Its translation: CASSPGLAQQETQYF.

The chain employs TRBV5-1 and TRBJ1-5; tentative D call: TRBD1 (5 bases). The germline CDR1 and CDR2 sequences are SGHRS and YFSETQ. V lost 1 base to trimming and J lost 5 bases, with 10 bases between them. The CDR3 sequence is 14 residues long. CDR3 region: CASSLNPGDQPQHF. The CDR3 coding sequence is TGCGCCAGCAGCTTGAACCCGGGGGATCAGCCCCAGCATTTT.

The genes are TRBV7-2 and TRBJ2-7; 7 bases align to TRBD1. The CDR3 covers 13 residues. Germline assignment: CDR1 SGHTA and CDR2 FQGNSA. Trimming removed 5 bases from V and 6 bases from J; junction bases left unmatched: 7. The CDR3 nucleotides are TGTGCCAGCAGCACCACAGGGGTGGGCGAGCAGTACTTC. Its translation: CASSTTGVGEQYF.

This clone was observed a handful of times. The chain couples TRBV7-2 to TRBJ2-5; maybe TRBD2 (6 bases). In germline, CDR1 is SGHTA, CDR2 FQGNSA. V shed 8 bases and J shed 2 bases, with 24 bases lying between them. CDR3 length: 17 residues. CDR3 in DNA: TGTGCCAGCGCACGGGGGAGGAGTCTTATGGGGCAAGAGACCCAGTACTTC. It translates to CASARGRSLMGQETQYF. Based on the CDR3 plus reference TRBV7-2 and TRBJ2-5, the full variable domain is GAGVSQSPSNKVTEKGKDVELRCDPISGHTALYWYRQSLGQGLEFLIYFQGNSAPDKSGLPSDRFSAERTGGSVSTLTIQRTQQEDSAVYLCASARGRSLMGQETQYFGPGTRLLVL.

This chain joins TRBV27 and TRBJ1-4, with TRBD1 as a possible D gene (6 bases). The germline V gene encodes CDR1 MNHEY and CDR2 SMNVEV (reference sequence). The CDR3 is 14 residues long. Trimming cost V 5 bases and J 10 bases, with 17 bases left between them. Written as DNA, the CDR3 is TGTGCCAGCAGTCGGACAGAGTCTAGCGGAAAACTGTTTTTT. Amino acid sequence: CASSRTESSGKLFF.

The chain carries TRBV7-8 and TRBJ2-5, with 10 bases lining up with TRBD2. The CDR3 spans 17 residues. The ends lost 5 bases at V and 5 bases at J; junction bases unmatched: 14. Germline-derived CDR1 and CDR2 are SGHVS and FQNEAQ. Here the CDR3 reads CASSPSRLAGTRETQYF. CDR3 nucleotide sequence: TGTGCCAGCAGCCCCAGCCGACTAGCGGGCACCAGGGAGACCCAGTACTTC.

The chain uses TRBV28 and TRBJ1-3; possibly TRBD1 for D (5 bases). V lost 7 bases, J lost 4 bases, and 11 bases lay in between. Germline CDR1 is MDHEN and CDR2 is SYDVKM. The CDR3 length is 13 residues. CDR3 sequence: CASTPGYGNTIYF. CDR3 coding DNA: TGTGCCAGCACCCCAGGGTACGGAAACACCATATATTTT.

The chain combines TRBV27 with TRBJ2-7, with D perhaps TRBD1 (6 bases). Germline loops: CDR1 MNHEY, CDR2 SMNVEV (reference sequence). Deletions cut 6 bases from V and 4 bases from J, with 13 bases between. This CDR3 is built from 13 residues. The CDR3 coding sequence is TGTGCCAGCAGCCTCTTCCAGGGGTACGAGCAGTACTTC. It is translated as CASSLFQGYEQYF.

This chain joins TRBV25-1 and TRBJ2-7; TRBD2 matches at 7 bases. Germline values: CDR1 MGHDK, CDR2 SYGVNS. V lost 2 bases, J lost 3 bases, and 7 bases stayed unmatched. This CDR3 has 15 amino acids. In DNA form, the CDR3 reads TGTGCCAGCAGTGAACTTGGCGGGAGTCGCTACGAGCAGTACTTC. It yields the protein CASSELGGSRYEQYF.

Here the CDR3 reads CASSDRRSSYNEQFF. The CDR3 DNA reads as TGTGCCAGCAGTGACAGGAGGAGCTCCTACAATGAGCAGTTCTTC. The J gene is TRBJ2-1, the V gene TRBV6-1, with a tentative D call TRBD2 (5 bases). The V and J ends lost 3 bases and 0 bases respectively, with 9 bases between them. The CDR3 is 15 residues long. Germline values: CDR1 MNHNS, CDR2 SASEGT.

This clone appeared a single time. This chain uses TRBV5-6 with TRBJ2-7, with D maybe TRBD2 (5 bases). V lost 0 bases and J lost 5, with 9 bases in between. The CDR3 runs 13 residues. Germline V gene sequence: CDR1 SGHDT, CDR2 YYEEEE. CDR3 region: CASSLAAGNEQYF. In DNA, the CDR3 is TGTGCCAGCAGCTTGGCCGCGGGTAACGAGCAGTACTTC.

In regard to this clone: Other DNA sequences from this sample encode an identical CDR3 as well. The rearrangement joins TRBV7-2 to TRBJ1-5; the D gene is possibly TRBD1 (6 bases). CDR3 size: 13 residues. Germline values: CDR1 SGHTA, CDR2 FQGNSA. Trimming took off 1 base at V and 7 bases at J, with 8 bases between the two ends. The CDR3 DNA is TGTGCCAGCAGCTTAGAGGGGGTACAGCCCCAGCATTTT. Translation: CASSLEGVQPQHF.

This rearrangement joins TRBV29-1 to TRBJ2-7; a weak D match, TRBD2 (5 bases). The CDR3 extends over 12 amino acids. Trimming took off 4 bases at V and 5 bases at J, with 12 bases between the two ends. In germline, CDR1 is SQVTM, CDR2 ANQGSEA. CDR3 nucleotide sequence: TGCAGCGTTGCTCCCGGAGGTAACGAGCAGTACTTC. This sequence encodes CSVAPGGNEQYF.

The CDR3 is CASSLGGSGRVEQFF. The CDR3 DNA is TGTGCCAGCAGCTTAGGGGGTAGCGGGAGAGTAGAGCAGTTCTTC. The chain combines TRBV11-3 with TRBJ2-1, with 9 positions matching TRBD2. Per the germline V gene, CDR1 is SGHNT and CDR2 is YENEEA. The CDR3 is 15 residues long. V shed 1 base and J 10 bases; nucleotides not matched to a gene: 8.

This chain uses TRBV30 with TRBJ1-2; possibly TRBD1 for D (6 bases). Germline loops: CDR1 GTSNPN, CDR2 SVGIG (reference sequence). Deletions cut 7 bases from V and 0 bases from J, with 12 bases between. This CDR3 spans 13 amino acids. The CDR3, as DNA: TGTGCCTTATGGGACACCGCTAACTATGGCTACACCTTC. This translates into CALWDTANYGYTF.

This rearrangement joins TRBV29-1 to TRBJ2-1; possible D gene TRBD2, 5 bases. Trimming left V 8 bases short and J 5 bases short, with 10 bases between. Germline CDR1 SQVTM, CDR2 ANQGSEA. The CDR3 has 11 residues. The CDR3 DNA reads as TGCAGCTCGAGAGGGAACAATGAGCAGTTCTTC. It is translated as CSSRGNNEQFF.

This chain links TRBV4-2 with TRBJ2-5; TRBD2 aligns across 8 bases. Per the germline V gene, CDR1 is LGHNA and CDR2 is YNFKEQ. V was pared by 3 bases and J by 2 bases, with 11 bases of the junction left unmatched. This CDR3 is 17 amino acids long. CDR3 sequence (DNA): TGTGCCAGCAGCCAGGGCGCTAGCGGGTTTAGACAAGAGACCCAGTACTTC. As protein: CASSQGASGFRQETQYF.

The rearrangement uses TRBV11-2 and TRBJ2-5, with 15 positions matching TRBD2. V shed 5 bases and J 5 bases; nucleotides not matched to a gene: 15. The CDR3 has 19 residues. The germline CDR1 and CDR2 sequences are SGHAT and FQNNGV. CDR3 loop: CASSAGTSGRLSGGETQYF. For the CDR3, the DNA is TGTGCCAGCAGCGCCGGGACTAGCGGGAGGCTATCAGGCGGGGAGACCCAGTACTTC.

The chain couples TRBV30 to TRBJ2-2; 10 nucleotides agree with TRBD2. The junction had 5 bases not matched to a gene; V was cut back by 7 bases and J by 6 bases. The germline V gene has CDR1 GTSNPN and CDR2 SVGIG (reference sequence). CDR3 length: 13 amino acids. The CDR3 is CAYTGTSAGELFF. DNA for the CDR3: TGTGCCTACACCGGGACTAGCGCCGGGGAGCTGTTTTTT.

The chain joins TRBV7-9 to TRBJ1-6; TRBD1 matches at 10 bases. The CDR3 spans 15 residues. Germline CDR1 SEHNR, CDR2 FQNEAQ (reference sequence). Trimming removed 6 bases from V and 7 bases from J; junction bases left unmatched: 6. The CDR3 coding sequence is TGTGCCAGCAGAACGACAGGGGGCGAGAATTCACCCCTCCACTTT. Amino acid sequence: CASRTTGGENSPLHF. Looking up the rest from reference TRBV7-9 and TRBJ1-6 gives the full variable domain: DTGVSQNPRHKITKRGQNVTFRCDPISEHNRLYWYRQTLGQGPEFLTYFQNEAQLEKSRLLSDRFSAERPKGSFSTLEIQRTEQGDSAMYLCASRTTGGENSPLHFGNGTRLTVT.

In DNA, the CDR3 is TGTGCCAGCAGCTCCGGGTCCTCCCAGTACTTC. This gives the protein CASSSGSSQYF. The chain has TRBV7-2 and TRBJ2-5; D remains unclear. V lost 4 bases, J lost 9 bases, and 9 bases lay in between. Looked up from germline, CDR1 is SGHTA and CDR2 is FQGNSA. The CDR3 has 11 residues.